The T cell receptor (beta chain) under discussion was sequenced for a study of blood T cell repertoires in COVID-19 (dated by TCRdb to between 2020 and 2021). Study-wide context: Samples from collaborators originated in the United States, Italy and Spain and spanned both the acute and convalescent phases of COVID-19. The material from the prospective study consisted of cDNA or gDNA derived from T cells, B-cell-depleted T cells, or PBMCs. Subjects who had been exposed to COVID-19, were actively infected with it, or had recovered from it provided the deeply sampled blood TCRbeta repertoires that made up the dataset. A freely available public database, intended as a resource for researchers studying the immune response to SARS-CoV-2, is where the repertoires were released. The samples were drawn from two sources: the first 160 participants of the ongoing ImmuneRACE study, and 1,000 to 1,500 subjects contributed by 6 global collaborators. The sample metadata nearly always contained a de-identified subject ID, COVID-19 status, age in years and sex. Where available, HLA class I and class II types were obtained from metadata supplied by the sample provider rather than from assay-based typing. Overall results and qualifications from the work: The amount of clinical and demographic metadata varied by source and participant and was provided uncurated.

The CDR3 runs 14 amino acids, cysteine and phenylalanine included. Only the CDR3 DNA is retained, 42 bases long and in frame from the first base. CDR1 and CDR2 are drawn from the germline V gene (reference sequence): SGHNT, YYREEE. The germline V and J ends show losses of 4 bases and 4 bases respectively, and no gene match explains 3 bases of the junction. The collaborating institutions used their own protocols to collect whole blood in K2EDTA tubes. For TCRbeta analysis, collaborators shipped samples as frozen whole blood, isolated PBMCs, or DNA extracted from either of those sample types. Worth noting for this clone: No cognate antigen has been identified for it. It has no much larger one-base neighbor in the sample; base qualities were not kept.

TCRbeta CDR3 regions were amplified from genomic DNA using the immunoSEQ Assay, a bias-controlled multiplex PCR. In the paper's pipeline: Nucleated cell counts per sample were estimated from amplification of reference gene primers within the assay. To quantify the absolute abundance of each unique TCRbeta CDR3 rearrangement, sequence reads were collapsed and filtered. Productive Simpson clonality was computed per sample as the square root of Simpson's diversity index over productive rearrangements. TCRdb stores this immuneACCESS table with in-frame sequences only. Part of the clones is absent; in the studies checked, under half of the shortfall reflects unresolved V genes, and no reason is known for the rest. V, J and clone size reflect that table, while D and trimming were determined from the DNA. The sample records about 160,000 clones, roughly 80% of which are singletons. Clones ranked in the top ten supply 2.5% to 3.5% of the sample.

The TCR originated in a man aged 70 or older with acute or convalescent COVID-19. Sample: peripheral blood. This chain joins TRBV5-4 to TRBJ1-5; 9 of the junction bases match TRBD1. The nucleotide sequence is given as TGTGCCAGCAGCGCTGACAGGGGGAATCAGCCCCAGCATTTT. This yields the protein CASSADRGNQPQHF.